This T cell receptor beta chain is from a study of blood T cell repertoires in COVID-19. Study summary: There were acute and convalescent COVID-19 samples, and they came from the United States, Italy and Spain.

Original handling: Estimation of nucleated cell counts was performed using reference gene primer amplification. Some clones are missing from TCRdb's copy, which holds only in-frame ones; the method was immunoSEQ multiplex PCR. D and trimming come from the DNA, and the V and J calls and clone size come from that table. The sample lists about 38,000 clones; around four fifths were seen once. Germline CDR1 is LNHDA and CDR2 is SQIVND (reference sequence). CDR3 length equals 16 residues. The V end was cut by 4 bases, the J end by 1 base, with 15 bases between. This chain links TRBV19 with TRBJ2-3; D may be TRBD1 (6 bases). This sequence originates from a man aged 50 or older with active COVID-19. The sequenced sample was peripheral blood. Here the CDR3 reads CASSNPPQGGTDTQYF. As DNA, the CDR3 is TGTGCCAGTAGTAACCCACCACAGGGTGGCACAGATACGCAGTATTTT.